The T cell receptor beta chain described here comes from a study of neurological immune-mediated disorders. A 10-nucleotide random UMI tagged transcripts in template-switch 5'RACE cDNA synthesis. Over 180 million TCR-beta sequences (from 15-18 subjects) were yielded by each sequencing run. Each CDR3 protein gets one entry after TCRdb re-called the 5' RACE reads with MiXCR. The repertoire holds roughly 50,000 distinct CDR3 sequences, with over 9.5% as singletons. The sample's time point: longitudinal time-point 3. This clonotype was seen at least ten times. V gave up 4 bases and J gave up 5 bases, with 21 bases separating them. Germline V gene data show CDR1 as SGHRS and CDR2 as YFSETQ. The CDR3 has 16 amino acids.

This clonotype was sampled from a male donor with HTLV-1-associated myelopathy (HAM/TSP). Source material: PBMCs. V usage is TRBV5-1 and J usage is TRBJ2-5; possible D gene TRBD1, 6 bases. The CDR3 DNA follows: TGCGCCAGCAGCCCACGGGACACCCGGGGCATGGAGACCCAGTACTTC. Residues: CASSPRDTRGMETQYF. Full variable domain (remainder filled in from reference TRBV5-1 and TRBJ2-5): KAGVTQTPRYLIKTRGQQVTLSCSPISGHRSVSWYQQTPGQGLQFLFEYFSETQRNKGNFPGRFSGRQFSNSRSEMNVSTLELGDSALYLCASSPRDTRGMETQYFGPGTRLLVL.